This record looks at one T cell receptor (beta chain) sequence and its context. No cognate antigen has been identified for it. Base qualities are not recorded, but no much larger clone differs from it by a single base. The immunoSEQ Assay, a bias-controlled multiplex PCR, was used to amplify TCRbeta CDR3 regions from genomic DNA. The authors' analysis ran thus. The number of nucleated cells in each sample was estimated from the amplification of reference gene primers within the assay. To quantify the absolute abundance of each unique TCRbeta CDR3 rearrangement, sequence reads were collapsed and filtered. Productive Simpson clonality was computed per sample as the square root of Simpson's diversity index over productive rearrangements. As stored in TCRdb, this immuneACCESS dataset retains in-frame rearrangements with V and J assigned. A fraction of the clones does not appear; measured against another copy, unresolved V genes explain less than half of the discrepancy, and the remainder lacks a known reason. D and trimming were read from the DNA, whereas the V and J calls and clone size are those reported in that table. This sample gives just over 300,000 clones in total; roughly 87% of them show up just once. The top ten clonotypes cover approximately 2.2% of the sample.

The germline V gene supplies CDR1 MDHEN and CDR2 SYDVKM. Measured from the cysteine to the phenylalanine, the CDR3 is 15 residues long. Only the CDR3 portion is preserved as DNA: 45 bases, with reading frame beginning at the first base. A distance of 16 bases separates the germline ends of V and J, which lose 5 bases and 5 bases respectively. The sample is drawn from a study of blood T cell repertoires in COVID-19 (dated by TCRdb to between 2020 and 2021). Background for the entire study: Collaborator samples came from the United States, Italy and Spain and covered acute and convalescent phases of COVID-19. The material from the prospective study consisted of cDNA or gDNA derived from T cells, B-cell-depleted T cells, or PBMCs. Deeply sampled blood TCRbeta repertoires from subjects exposed to, actively infected with, or recovered from COVID-19 were included in the dataset. The repertoires were made available in a free public database intended to serve as a resource for research on the immune response to SARS-CoV-2. The samples were drawn from two sources: the first 160 participants of the ongoing ImmuneRACE study, and over 1,000 subjects contributed by 6 global collaborators. Nearly every sample came with metadata listing a de-identified subject ID, COVID-19 status, age in years and sex. Where available, HLA class I and class II types were taken from metadata supplied by the sample provider and were not determined by assay-based typing.

Summary of the overall study and its limitations: The quantity of clinical and demographic metadata differed by source and by participant and was supplied without curation.

Whole blood was collected in K2EDTA tubes by collaborating institutions according to the institutions' own protocols. Collaborator samples were shipped for TCRbeta analysis as frozen whole blood, isolated PBMCs, or DNA extracted from either sample type. The rearranged chain carries TRBV28 and TRBJ1-5, and possibly TRBD1, on 6 matching bases. Sequencing was performed on peripheral blood. This receptor was obtained from a man aged 18 to 30 with active or convalescent COVID-19. The DNA sequence is TGTGCCAGCAGTAGTGATAGGGGGTATTATCAGCCCCAGCATTTT. It is translated as CASSSDRGYYQPQHF.